The 4 T cell receptor beta chains below were found in one sample sequenced in a study of blood T cell repertoires in COVID-19. TCRdb's table, derived via immunoSEQ multiplex PCR, lists solely in-frame clones and lacks some. The sample records approximately 500,000 clones, over 75% being singletons. Input material: PBMCs or T cells enriched from blood (not recorded which). These receptor sequences come from a woman between 35 and 50 years old who had recovered from COVID-19.

The rearrangement joins TRBV5-4 to TRBJ2-5; possible D gene TRBD1, 7 bases. Germline lookup yields CDR1 SGHNT and CDR2 YYREEE (reference sequence). Trimming shortened V by 0 bases and J by 5 bases, and 11 bases separated the two germline ends. The CDR3 spans 14 residues. The CDR3: CASSLAGGRETQYF. In DNA form, the CDR3 reads TGTGCCAGCAGCTTGGCAGGGGGGAGGGAGACCCAGTACTTC.

This clone showed up just a few times. V gene TRBV7-2 combines with J gene TRBJ1-1; 9 nucleotides align to TRBD1. This CDR3 comprises 14 residues. Unmatched junction bases numbered 8, after V lost 5 bases and J lost 7 bases. The germline CDR1 and CDR2 sequences are SGHTA and FQGNSA. The CDR3 nucleotides are TGTGCCAGCAGCCCGCCGACAGGGGGGAGTGAAGCTTTCTTT. Translation: CASSPPTGGSEAFF.

This clone was detected only once. This chain uses TRBV3-1 (or the pseudogene TRBV3-2) with TRBJ1-1; D not certain. CDR3 size: 15 residues. Trimming left V 4 bases short and J 5 bases short, with 17 bases between. Germline loops: CDR1 LGHDT, CDR2 YNNKEL (reference sequence). The CDR3 nucleotides read TGTGCCAGCAGCCGCACAAGGCGGGGAGGAACTGAAGCTTTCTTT. It yields the protein CASSRTRRGGTEAFF.

The chain is built from TRBV27 and TRBJ1-5; D not certain. Germline V gives CDR1 MNHEY, CDR2 SMNVEV (reference sequence). The V and J ends lost 3 bases and 15 bases respectively, with 12 bases between them. There are 11 residues in the CDR3. The CDR3 DNA is TGTGCCAGCAGTTTGGGAGGGAAACTGCATTTT. Its protein product is CASSLGGKLHF.